Described below is a single T cell receptor (beta chain) sequence and its context. Its antigen remains unknown. Deep-level settings were used for running the assay. Sequenced by immunoSEQ multiplex PCR; TCRdb stores in-frame clones only, minus some. The repertoire holds a few hundred thousand clones, with roughly 78% as singletons. Looked up from germline, CDR1 is SGDLS and CDR2 is YYNGEE. This CDR3 spans 17 amino acids. V was pared by 0 bases and J by 1 base, with 5 bases of the junction left unmatched. This sample stems from a study of shared clonotypes between healthy human individuals. Findings of the study overall: An expected dependence of interdonor clonotype sharing on sequencing depth was noted. Genetic and exposure-history diversity was limited by the small donor number.

This chain joins TRBV9 and TRBJ2-1; 9 nucleotides match TRBD2. The TCR comes from a woman aged 40 to 55 in good health. Some clones in this sample may be carry-over from other donors' samples. Specimen: PBMCs. CDR3 amino acids: CASSVGGLARSYNEQFF. In DNA, the CDR3 is TGTGCCAGCAGCGTAGGGGGACTAGCTCGGTCCTACAATGAGCAGTTCTTC.